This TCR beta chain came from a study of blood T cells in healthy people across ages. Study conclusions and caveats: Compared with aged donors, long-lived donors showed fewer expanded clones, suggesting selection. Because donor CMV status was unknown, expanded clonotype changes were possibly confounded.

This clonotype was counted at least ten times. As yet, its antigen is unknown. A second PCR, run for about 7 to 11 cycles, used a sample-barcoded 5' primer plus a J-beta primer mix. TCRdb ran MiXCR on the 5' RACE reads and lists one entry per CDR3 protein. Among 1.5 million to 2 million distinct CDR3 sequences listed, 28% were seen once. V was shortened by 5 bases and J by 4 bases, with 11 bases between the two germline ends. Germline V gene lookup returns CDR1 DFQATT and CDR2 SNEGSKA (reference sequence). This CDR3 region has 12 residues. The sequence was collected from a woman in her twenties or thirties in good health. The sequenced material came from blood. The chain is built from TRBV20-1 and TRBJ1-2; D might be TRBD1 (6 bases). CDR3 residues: CSAPTGFYGYTF. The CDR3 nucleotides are TGCAGTGCTCCGACAGGCTTCTATGGCTACACCTTC.